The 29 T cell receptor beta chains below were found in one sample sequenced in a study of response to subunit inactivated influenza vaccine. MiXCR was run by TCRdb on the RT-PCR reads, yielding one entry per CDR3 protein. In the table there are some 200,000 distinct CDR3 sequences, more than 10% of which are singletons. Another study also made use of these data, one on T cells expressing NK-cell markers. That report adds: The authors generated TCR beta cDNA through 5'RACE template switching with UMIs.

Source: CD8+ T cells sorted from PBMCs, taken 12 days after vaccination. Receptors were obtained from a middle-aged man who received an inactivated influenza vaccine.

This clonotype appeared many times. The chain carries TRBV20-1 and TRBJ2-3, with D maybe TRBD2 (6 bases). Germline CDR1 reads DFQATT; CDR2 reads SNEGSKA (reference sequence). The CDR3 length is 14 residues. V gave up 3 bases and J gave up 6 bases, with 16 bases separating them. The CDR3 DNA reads TGCAGTGCTAGTTCTCGGGAGAAGGGCGATACGCAGTATTTT. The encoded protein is CSASSREKGDTQYF.

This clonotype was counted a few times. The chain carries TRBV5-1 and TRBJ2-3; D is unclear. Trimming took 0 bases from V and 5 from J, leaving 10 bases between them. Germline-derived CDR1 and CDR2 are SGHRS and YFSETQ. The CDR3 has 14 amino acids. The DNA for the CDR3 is TGCGCCAGCAGCTTGGTTGGGGAACAAGATACGCAGTATTTT. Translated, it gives CASSLVGEQDTQYF.

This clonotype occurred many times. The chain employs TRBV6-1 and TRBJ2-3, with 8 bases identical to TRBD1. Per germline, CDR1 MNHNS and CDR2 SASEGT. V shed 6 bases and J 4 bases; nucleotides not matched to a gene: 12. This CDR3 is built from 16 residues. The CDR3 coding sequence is TGTGCCAGCAGCCCCATGACAGGGGCGCCGGCAGATACGCAGTATTTT. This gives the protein CASSPMTGAPADTQYF.

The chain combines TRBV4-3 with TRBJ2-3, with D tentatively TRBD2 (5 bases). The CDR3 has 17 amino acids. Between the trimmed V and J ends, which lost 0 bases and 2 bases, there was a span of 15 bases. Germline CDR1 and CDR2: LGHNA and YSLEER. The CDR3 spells CASSQDFGTSVTDTQYF. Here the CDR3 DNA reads TGCGCCAGCAGCCAAGATTTTGGTACTAGTGTCACAGATACGCAGTATTTT.

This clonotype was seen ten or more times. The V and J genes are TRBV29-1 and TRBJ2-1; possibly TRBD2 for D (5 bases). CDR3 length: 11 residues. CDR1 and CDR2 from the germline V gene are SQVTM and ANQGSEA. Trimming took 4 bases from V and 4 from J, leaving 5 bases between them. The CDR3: CSVAGYNEQFF. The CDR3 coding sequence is TGCAGCGTTGCGGGGTACAATGAGCAGTTCTTC.

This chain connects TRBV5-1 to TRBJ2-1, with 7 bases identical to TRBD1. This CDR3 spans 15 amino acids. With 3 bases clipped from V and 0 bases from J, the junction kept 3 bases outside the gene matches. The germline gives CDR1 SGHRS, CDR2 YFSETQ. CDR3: CASSSRGSSYNEQFF. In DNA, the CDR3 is TGCGCCAGCAGCTCCAGGGGGAGCTCCTACAATGAGCAGTTCTTC.

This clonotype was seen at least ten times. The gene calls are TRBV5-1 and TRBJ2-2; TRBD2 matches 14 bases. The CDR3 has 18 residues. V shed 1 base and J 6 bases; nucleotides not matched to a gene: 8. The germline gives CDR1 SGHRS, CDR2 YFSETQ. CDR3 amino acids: CASSLFGGLAGGSGELFF. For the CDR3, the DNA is TGCGCCAGCAGCTTGTTCGGAGGACTAGCGGGAGGATCCGGGGAGCTGTTTTTT.

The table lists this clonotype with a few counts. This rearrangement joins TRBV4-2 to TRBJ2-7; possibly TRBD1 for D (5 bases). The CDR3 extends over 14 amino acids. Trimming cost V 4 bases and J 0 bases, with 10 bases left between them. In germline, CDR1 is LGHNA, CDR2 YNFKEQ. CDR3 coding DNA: TGTGCCAGCAGCCGGGGCGCTCTCTCCTACGAGCAGTACTTC. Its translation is CASSRGALSYEQYF.

The CDR3 DNA reads TGTGCCTGTAAGGACAGTGGCTATGGCTACACCTTC. Translated: CACKDSGYGYTF. This chain connects TRBV2 to TRBJ1-2, with D perhaps TRBD1 (6 bases). This CDR3 comprises 12 residues. Germline V gene sequence: CDR1 SNHLY, CDR2 FYNNEI. V shed 11 bases and J shed 4 bases, with 14 bases lying between them.

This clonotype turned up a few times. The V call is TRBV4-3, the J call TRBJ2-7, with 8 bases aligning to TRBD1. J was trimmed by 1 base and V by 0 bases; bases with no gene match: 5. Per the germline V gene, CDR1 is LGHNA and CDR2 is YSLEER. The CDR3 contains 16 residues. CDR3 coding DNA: TGCGCCAGCAGCCAAGATCCAGGGGGCGCATCCTACGAGCAGTACTTC. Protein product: CASSQDPGGASYEQYF.

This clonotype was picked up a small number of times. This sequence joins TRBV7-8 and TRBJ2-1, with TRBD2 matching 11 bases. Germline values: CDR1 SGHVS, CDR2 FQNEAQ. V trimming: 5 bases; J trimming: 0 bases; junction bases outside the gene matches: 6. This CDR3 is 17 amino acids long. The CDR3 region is CASSRGLAETSYNEQFF. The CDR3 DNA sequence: TGTGCCAGCAGCAGGGGACTAGCGGAAACCTCCTACAATGAGCAGTTCTTC.

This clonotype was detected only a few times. CDR3 loop: CATSDSANAYEQYF. In nucleotides, the CDR3 is TGTGCCACCAGTGATTCCGCCAACGCATACGAGCAGTACTTC. V and J are TRBV24-1 and TRBJ2-7; unclear D gene. CDR3 length: 14 amino acids. Germline CDR1 KGHDR, CDR2 SFDVKD. Trimming pared 2 bases from V and 4 bases from J, leaving 11 bases between.

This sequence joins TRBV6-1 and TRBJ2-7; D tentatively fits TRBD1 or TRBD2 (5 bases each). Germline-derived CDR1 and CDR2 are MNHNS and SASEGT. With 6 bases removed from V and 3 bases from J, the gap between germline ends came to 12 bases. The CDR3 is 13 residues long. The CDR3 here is CASRSGRSYEQYF. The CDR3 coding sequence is TGTGCCAGCAGATCGGGACGGAGCTACGAGCAGTACTTC.

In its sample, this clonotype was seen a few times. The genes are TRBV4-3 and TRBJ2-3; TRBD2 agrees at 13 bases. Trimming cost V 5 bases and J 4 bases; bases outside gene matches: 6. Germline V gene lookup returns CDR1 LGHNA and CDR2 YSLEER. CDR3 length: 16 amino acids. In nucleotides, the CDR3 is TGCGCCAGCAGCTGGGGGACTAGCGGGAAATCAGATACGCAGTATTTT. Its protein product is CASSWGTSGKSDTQYF.

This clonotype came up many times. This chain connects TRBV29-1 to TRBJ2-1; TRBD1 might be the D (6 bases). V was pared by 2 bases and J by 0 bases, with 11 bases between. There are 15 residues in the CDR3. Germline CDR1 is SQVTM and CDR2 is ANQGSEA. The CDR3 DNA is TGCAGCGTTGAAATGGGGGCTAGCTCCTACAATGAGCAGTTCTTC. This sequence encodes CSVEMGASSYNEQFF.

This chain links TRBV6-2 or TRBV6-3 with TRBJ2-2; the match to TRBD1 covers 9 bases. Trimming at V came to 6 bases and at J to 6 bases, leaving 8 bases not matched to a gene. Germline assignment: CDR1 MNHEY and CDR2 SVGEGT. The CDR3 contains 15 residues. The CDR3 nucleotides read TGTGCCAGCAGGCCCGGGACAGGGTGGCCCGGGGAGCTGTTTTTT. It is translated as CASRPGTGWPGELFF.

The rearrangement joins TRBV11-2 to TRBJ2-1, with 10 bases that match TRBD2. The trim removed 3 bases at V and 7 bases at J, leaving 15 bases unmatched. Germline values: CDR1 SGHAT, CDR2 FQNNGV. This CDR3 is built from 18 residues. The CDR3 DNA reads TGTGCCAGCAGCTTTCCCCGCAGCGGGGGGGCTCGTTGGAATGAGCAGTTCTTC. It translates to CASSFPRSGGARWNEQFF.

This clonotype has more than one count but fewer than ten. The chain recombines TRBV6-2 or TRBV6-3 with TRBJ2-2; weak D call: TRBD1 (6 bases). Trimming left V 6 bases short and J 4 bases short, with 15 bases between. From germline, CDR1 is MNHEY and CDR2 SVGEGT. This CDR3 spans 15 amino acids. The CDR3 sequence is CASSPNVGATGELFF. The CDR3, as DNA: TGTGCCAGCAGCCCGAACGTGGGGGCCACCGGGGAGCTGTTTTTT.

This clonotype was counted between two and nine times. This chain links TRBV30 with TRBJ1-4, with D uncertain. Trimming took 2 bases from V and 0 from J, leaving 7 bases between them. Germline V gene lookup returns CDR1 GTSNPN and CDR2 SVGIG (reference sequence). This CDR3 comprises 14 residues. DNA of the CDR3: TGTGCCTGGAGTACGAGCGCAACTAATGAAAAACTGTTTTTT. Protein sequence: CAWSTSATNEKLFF.

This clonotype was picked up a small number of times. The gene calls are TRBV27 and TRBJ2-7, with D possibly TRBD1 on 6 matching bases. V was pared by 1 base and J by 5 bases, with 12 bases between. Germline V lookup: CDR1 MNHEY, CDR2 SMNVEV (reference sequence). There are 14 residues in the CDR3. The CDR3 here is CASSLYPTGNEQYF. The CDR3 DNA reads TGTGCCAGCAGTTTATATCCCACAGGGAACGAGCAGTACTTC.

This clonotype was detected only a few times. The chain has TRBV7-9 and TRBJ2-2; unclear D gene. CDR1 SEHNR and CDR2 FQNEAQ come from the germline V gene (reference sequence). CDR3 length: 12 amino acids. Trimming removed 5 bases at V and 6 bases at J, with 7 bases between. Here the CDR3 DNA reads TGTGCCAGCAGCGGACGTCCCGGGGAGCTGTTTTTT. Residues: CASSGRPGELFF.

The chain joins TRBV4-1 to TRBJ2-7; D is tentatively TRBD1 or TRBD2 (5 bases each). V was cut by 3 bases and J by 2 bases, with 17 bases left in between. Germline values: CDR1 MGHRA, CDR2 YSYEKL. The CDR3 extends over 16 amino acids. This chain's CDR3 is CASSQGTHGLPYEQYF. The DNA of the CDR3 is TGCGCCAGCAGCCAGGGGACCCACGGACTTCCCTACGAGCAGTACTTC.

CDR3 residues: CSVDGVGGQGETQYF. The CDR3 DNA is TGCAGCGTTGATGGCGTTGGGGGGCAGGGGGAGACCCAGTACTTC. V is TRBV29-1 and J is TRBJ2-5; D could derive from TRBD1 or TRBD2 (6 bases each). CDR1 is SQVTM, CDR2 ANQGSEA, per germline. CDR3 length equals 15 residues. V was shortened by 3 bases and J by 5 bases, with 19 bases between the two germline ends.

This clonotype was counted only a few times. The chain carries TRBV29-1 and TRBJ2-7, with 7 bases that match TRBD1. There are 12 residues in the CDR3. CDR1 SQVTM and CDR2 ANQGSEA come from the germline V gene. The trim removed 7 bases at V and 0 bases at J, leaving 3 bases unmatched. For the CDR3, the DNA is TGCAGCGGTTGGGACAGCTCCTACGAGCAGTACTTC. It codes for CSGWDSSYEQYF.

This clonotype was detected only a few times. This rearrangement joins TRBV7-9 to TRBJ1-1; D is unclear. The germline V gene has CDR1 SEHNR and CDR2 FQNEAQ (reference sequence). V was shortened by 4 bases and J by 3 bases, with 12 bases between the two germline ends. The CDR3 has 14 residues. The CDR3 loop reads CASSSAPLDTEAFF. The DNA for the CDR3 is TGTGCCAGCAGCTCAGCACCCTTGGACACTGAAGCTTTCTTT.

DNA of the CDR3: TGTGCCACCAGCAGTTCGAGACAGGACCCCACCTACGAGCAGTACTTC. This translates into CATSSSRQDPTYEQYF. This chain links TRBV15 with TRBJ2-7; D perhaps matches TRBD1 (6 bases). The germline CDR1 and CDR2 sequences are LNHNV and YYDKDF (reference sequence). The germline V and J ends were trimmed by 3 bases and 2 bases, with 17 bases remaining between them. The CDR3 covers 16 residues.

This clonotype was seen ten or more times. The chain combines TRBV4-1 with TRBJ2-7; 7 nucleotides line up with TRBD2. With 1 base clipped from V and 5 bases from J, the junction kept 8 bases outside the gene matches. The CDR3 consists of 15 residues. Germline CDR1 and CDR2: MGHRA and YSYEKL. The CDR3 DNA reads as TGCGCCAGCAGCCAAGTGGCGGGAGAGGTCCACGAGCAGTACTTC. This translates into CASSQVAGEVHEQYF.

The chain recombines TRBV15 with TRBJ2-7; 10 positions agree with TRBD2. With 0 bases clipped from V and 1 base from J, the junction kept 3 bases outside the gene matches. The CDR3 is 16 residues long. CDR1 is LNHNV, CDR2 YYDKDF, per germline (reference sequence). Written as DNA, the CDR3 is TGTGCCACCAGCAGAGAAGGGACTAGCGAGTCCTACGAGCAGTACTTC. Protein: CATSREGTSESYEQYF.

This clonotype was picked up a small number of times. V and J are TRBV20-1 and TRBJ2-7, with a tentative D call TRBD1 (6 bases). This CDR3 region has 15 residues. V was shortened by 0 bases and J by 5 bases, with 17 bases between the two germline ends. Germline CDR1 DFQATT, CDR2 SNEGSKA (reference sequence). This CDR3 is CSARELAGVWDEQYF. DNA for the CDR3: TGCAGTGCTAGAGAATTGGCAGGGGTTTGGGACGAGCAGTACTTC.